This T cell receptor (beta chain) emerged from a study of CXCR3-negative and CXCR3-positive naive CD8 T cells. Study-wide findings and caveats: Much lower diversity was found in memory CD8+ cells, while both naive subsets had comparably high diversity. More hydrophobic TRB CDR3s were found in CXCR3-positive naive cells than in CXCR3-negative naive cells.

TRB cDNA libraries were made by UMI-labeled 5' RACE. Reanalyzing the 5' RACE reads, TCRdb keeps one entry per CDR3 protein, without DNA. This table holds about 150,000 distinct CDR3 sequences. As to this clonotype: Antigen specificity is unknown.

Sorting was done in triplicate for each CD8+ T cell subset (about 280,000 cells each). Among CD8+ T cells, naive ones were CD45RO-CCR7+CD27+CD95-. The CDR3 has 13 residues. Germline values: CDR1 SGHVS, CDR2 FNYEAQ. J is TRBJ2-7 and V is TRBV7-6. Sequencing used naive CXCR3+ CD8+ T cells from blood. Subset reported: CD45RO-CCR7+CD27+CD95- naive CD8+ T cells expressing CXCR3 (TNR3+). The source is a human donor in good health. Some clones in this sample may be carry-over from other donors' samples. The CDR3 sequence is CASSLSESYEQYF.